Listed below are T cell receptor beta chains from one sample, sequenced in a study of siplizumab effects on memory and regulatory T cells. Assay: immunoSEQ multiplex PCR; the TCRdb copy retains only in-frame clones and omits some. The profile shows more than 45,000 clones, around 97% of them singletons. Sequences were obtained from naive CD4+ T cells sorted from blood. These receptors came from a human donor in good health. Both conserved end residues are part of each CDR3. The D gene is left open where the match is weak. Not all rows give a size; the values are once, few, many and, for expanded clones, a class.

abundance,j_gene,v_gene,d_gene,CDR3nt,CDR3aa
NA,TRBJ2-7,TRBV29-1,TRBD2,TGCAGCGTAGGGACTAGCGGGACCTCCTACGAGCAGTACTTC,CSVGTSGTSYEQYF
few,TRBJ1-1,TRBV7-2,TRBD1,TGTGCCAGCAGCTTAATGGACAGGGCGAACACTGAAGCTTTCTTT,CASSLMDRANTEAFF
NA,TRBJ1-6,TRBV19,TRBD1,TGTGCCAGTAGCCTTAGAGTGGACAGGGCGAATTCACCCCTCCACTTT,CASSLRVDRANSPLHF
NA,TRBJ2-3,TRBV6-1,TRBD2,TGTGCCAGCAGTGAAAGACTAGCGGGAGCCACGCAGTATTTT,CASSERLAGATQYF
NA,TRBJ1-3,TRBV6-1,NA,TGTGCCAGCAGTGAGGGGGCAGGCGGCGGCAACACCATATATTTT,CASSEGAGGGNTIYF
NA,TRBJ2-1,TRBV5-1,NA,TGCGCCAGCAGCTTACTTCTAGCGTCGCGGGCCGACAATGAGCAGTTCTTC,CASSLLLASRADNEQFF
NA,TRBJ1-5,TRBV6-1,NA,TGTGCCAGCAGTGGAACTACAGGGTATCAGCCCCAGCATTTT,CASSGTTGYQPQHF
NA,TRBJ2-7,TRBV19,NA,TGTGCCAGTAGCAGTATGCGCCGGACCACAGAACTATGGCAGTACTTC,CASSSMRRTTELWQYF
NA,TRBJ2-5,TRBV29-1,TRBD1,TGCAGCGTCGCGACAGGGGTAAAAGAGACCCAGTACTTC,CSVATGVKETQYF
NA,TRBJ2-7,TRBV30,NA,TGTGCCTGGAGTGTACACCGGGCCTACGAGCAGTACTTC,CAWSVHRAYEQYF
NA,TRBJ1-5,TRBV18,TRBD1,TGTGCCAGCTCACCAGACAGGGGCGGTCAGCCCCAGCATTTT,CASSPDRGGQPQHF
NA,TRBJ1-1,TRBV27,NA,TGTGCCAGCAGTTTATTTAGGGGACTATACACTGAAGCTTTCTTT,CASSLFRGLYTEAFF
NA,TRBJ1-1,TRBV5-1,NA,TGCGCCAGCAGCTGGGGGGCCGGGGTAATGAACACTGAAGCTTTCTTT,CASSWGAGVMNTEAFF
NA,TRBJ2-1,TRBV18,TRBD2,TGTGCCAGCTCACCACCGTCTCTAGCGGACAATGAGCAGTTCTTC,CASSPPSLADNEQFF
NA,TRBJ2-2,TRBV19,TRBD2,TGTGCCAGTAGCCAGGGACTAGCGGGATACACCGGGGAGCTGTTTTTT,CASSQGLAGYTGELFF
NA,TRBJ1-2,TRBV5-4,TRBD1,TGTGCCAGCAGCGTGGACAGGGCGGACTATGGCTACACCTTC,CASSVDRADYGYTF
NA,TRBJ2-7,TRBV30,TRBD2,TGTGCCGGGGGACTACGGAGCTCCTACGAGCAGTACTTC,CAGGLRSSYEQYF
NA,TRBJ1-2,TRBV25-1,NA,TGTGCCAGCAGTGACCCGGGGAACTATGGCTACACCTTC,CASSDPGNYGYTF
NA,TRBJ2-1,TRBV30,NA,TGTGCCTGGAGTGGACTGACTGAGCAGTTCTTC,CAWSGLTEQFF
once,TRBJ2-5,TRBV6-5,TRBD1,TGTGCCAGCAGTTACTCGGACAGGTCGGGAGAGACCCAGTACTTC,CASSYSDRSGETQYF
NA,TRBJ2-3,TRBV2,TRBD2,TGTGCCAGCAGCCCACTAGCGGGAGGGGCAGATACGCAGTATTTT,CASSPLAGGADTQYF
NA,TRBJ1-1,TRBV15,NA,TGTGCCACCGCTTACAGACAGGACCTGAACACTGAAGCTTTCTTT,CATAYRQDLNTEAFF